The sequence of this TCR beta chain was determined in a study of glioma-infiltrating T cells after dendritic cell vaccination. Study results and limitations: No direct clonality-survival link was found; a diverse polyclonal response may matter.

The immunoSEQ assay amplified TCRB CDR3 from up to roughly 2 ug DNA. TCRdb keeps only in-frame clones here, not all; method: immunoSEQ multiplex PCR. This table has tens of thousands of clones, 82% appearing once. In this sample, this clone turned up a few times. Its antigen is unidentified. V was cut by 0 bases and J by 5 bases, with 17 bases left in between. The CDR3 loop spans 16 amino acids. Germline V gene data show CDR1 as SGHRS and CDR2 as YFSETQ. Patients had residual fresh-frozen tumor tissue and more than two years of survival data. Isocitrate dehydrogenase mutation was absent in all glioblastoma patients.

The chain is built from TRBV5-1 and TRBJ2-5; D call uncertain. The sequence derives from a human donor with glioblastoma. The specimen was blood, collected before dendritic cell vaccination. Here the CDR3 reads CASSLVPGHYPETQYF. CDR3 coding DNA: TGCGCCAGCAGCTTGGTACCTGGTCACTACCCTGAGACCCAGTACTTC.